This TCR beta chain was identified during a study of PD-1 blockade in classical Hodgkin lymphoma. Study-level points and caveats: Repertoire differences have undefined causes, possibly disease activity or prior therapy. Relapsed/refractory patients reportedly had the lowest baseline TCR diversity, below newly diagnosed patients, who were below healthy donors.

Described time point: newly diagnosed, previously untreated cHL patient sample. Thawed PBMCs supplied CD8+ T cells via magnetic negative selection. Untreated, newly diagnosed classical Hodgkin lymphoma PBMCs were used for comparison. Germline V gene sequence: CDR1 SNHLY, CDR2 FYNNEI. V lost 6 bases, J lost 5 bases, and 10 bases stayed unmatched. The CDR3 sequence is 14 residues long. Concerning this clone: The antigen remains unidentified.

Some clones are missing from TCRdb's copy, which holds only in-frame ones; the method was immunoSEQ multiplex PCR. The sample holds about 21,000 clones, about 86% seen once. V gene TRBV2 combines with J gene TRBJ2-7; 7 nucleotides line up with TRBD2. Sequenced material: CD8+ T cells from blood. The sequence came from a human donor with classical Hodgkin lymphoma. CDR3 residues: CASSPHLTSHEQYF. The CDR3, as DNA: TGTGCCAGCAGCCCCCATTTGACTAGCCACGAGCAGTACTTC. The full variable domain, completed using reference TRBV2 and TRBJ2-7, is EPEVTQTPSHQVTQMGQEVILRCVPISNHLYFYWYRQILGQKVEFLVSFYNNEISEKSEIFDDQFSVERPDGSNFTLKIRSTKLEDSAMYFCASSPHLTSHEQYFGPGTRLTVT.